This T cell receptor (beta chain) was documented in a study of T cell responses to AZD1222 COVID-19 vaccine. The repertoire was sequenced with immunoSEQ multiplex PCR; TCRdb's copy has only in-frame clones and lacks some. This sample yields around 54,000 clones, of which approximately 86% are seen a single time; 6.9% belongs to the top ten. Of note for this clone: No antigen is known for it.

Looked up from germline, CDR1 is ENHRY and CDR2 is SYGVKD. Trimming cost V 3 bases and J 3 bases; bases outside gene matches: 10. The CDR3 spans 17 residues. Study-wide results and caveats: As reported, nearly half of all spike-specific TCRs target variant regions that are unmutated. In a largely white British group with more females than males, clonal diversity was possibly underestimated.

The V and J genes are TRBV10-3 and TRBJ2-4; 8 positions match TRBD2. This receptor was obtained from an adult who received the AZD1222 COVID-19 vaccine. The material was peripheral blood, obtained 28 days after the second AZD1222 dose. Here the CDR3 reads CAISERSGGVGKNIQYF. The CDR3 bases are TGTGCCATCAGTGAAAGGTCCGGGGGGGTAGGCAAAAACATTCAGTACTTC.